The source of this TCR beta chain is a study of T-cell memory formation after mild COVID-19. Study-level results: Pre-infection memory carried some responding clones, suggesting that cross-reactive memory joined. A second wave of clones peaked on day 37, and their SARS-CoV-2 specificity went unconfirmed. Among clones contracting day 15 to 85, CD4/CD8 was balanced, whereas later expanders leaned CD4+. Contracting CD4+ clones sat mainly in CM and EM; CD8+ in EMRA.

Germline CDR1 is SGHNT and CDR2 is YYREEE (reference sequence). With V trimmed by 4 bases and J by 3 bases, 6 bases remained unmatched. The CDR3 is made up of 16 amino acids. The table lists this clonotype with many counts. No antigen is known for it. TCRdb recomputed calls from the 5' RACE reads with MiXCR, one row per CDR3 protein. Among about 350,000 distinct CDR3 sequences listed, roughly 15% were seen once. This sequence was found in a man in his late teens or twenties who had mild COVID-19 (a few samples of this study predate the infection). Cell type and time point are not known. Sequencing was done on a sample of PBMCs or a T cell subset sorted from them (not recorded which). The rearrangement uses TRBV5-4 and TRBJ2-1; 11 nucleotides agree with TRBD2. The CDR3 DNA reads TGTGCCAGCAGCCCCACTAGCGGGGGCCACTACAATGAGCAGTTCTTC. It is translated as CASSPTSGGHYNEQFF. The entire variable domain, with the rest obtained from reference TRBV5-4 and TRBJ2-1, is as follows: ETGVTQSPTHLIKTRGQQVTLRCSSQSGHNTVSWYQQALGQGPQFIFQYYREEENGRGNFPPRFSGLQFPNYSSELNVNALELDDSALYLCASSPTSGGHYNEQFFGPGTRLTVL.